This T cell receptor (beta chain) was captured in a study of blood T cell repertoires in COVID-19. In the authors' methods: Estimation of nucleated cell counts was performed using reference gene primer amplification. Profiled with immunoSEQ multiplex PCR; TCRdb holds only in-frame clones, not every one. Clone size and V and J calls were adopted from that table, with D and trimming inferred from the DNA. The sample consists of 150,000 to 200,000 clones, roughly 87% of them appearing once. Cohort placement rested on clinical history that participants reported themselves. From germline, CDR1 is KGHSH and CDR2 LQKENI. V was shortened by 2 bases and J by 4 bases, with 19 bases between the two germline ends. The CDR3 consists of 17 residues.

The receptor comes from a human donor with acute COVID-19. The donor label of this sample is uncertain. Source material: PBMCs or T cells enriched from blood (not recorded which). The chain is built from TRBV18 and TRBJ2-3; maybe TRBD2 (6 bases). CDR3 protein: CASSPNLAGGIADTQYF. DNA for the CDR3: TGTGCCAGCTCACCAAATCTCGCGGGCGGGATCGCAGATACGCAGTATTTT.